A selection of T cell receptor beta chains follows, all from one sample in a study of patients and donors after allogeneic stem cell transplantation. TCRdb processed the RT-PCR reads anew with MiXCR; each CDR3 protein has one entry. The repertoire includes around 150,000 distinct CDR3 sequences, over 30% of them detected once, and 50% sits in the top ten. The sequencing sample was made of blood, either unsorted or a sorted T cell fraction (not recorded which). The origin of the receptors is a human donor who was either an allogeneic HSCT recipient or a stem cell or donor lymphocyte infusion donor (not recorded which). It is not recorded whose cells these are; they may come from a transplant donor. The CDR3 runs from the conserved cysteine through the conserved F or W. D genes are given only for firm matches. Size is stated for part of the rows, as once, few or many counts, or as a class when the clone is expanded.

D: -
J: TRBJ1-5
length: 18
V: TRBV12-3/TRBV12-4
size: -
CDR3: CASSPTYGLDYSNQPQHF
DNA: TGTGCCAGCAGTCCTACCTACGGGCTTGACTATAGCAATCAGCCCCAGCATTTT

D: -
J: TRBJ1-5
length: 15
V: TRBV12-3/TRBV12-4
size: few
CDR3: CASSSQGISNQPQHF
DNA: TGTGCCAGCAGTTCCCAGGGCATAAGCAATCAGCCCCAGCATTTT

D: -
J: TRBJ2-2
length: 15
V: TRBV20-1
size: -
CDR3: CSARRLQGNTGELFF
DNA: TGCAGTGCTAGAAGGTTACAGGGTAACACCGGGGAGCTGTTTTTT

D: -
J: TRBJ2-4
length: 12
V: TRBV6-2/TRBV6-3
size: -
CDR3: CASSYSRDIQYF
DNA: TGTGCCAGCAGTTACTCTAGGGACATTCAGTACTTC

D: TRBD2
J: TRBJ2-3
length: 12
V: TRBV20-1
size: -
CDR3: CSARPPGTRVPF
DNA: TGCAGTGCTAGGCCCCCCGGGACTAGAGTCCCTTTT

D: -
J: TRBJ1-1
length: 13
V: TRBV7-7
size: -
CDR3: CASSPSMLAEAFF
DNA: TGTGCTAGCAGCCCAAGTATGTTAGCTGAAGCTTTCTTT

D: -
J: TRBJ2-3
length: 16
V: TRBV7-9
size: few
CDR3: CASSYSTSALTDTQYF
DNA: TGTGCCAGCAGCTACTCCACTAGTGCCCTCACAGATACGCAGTATTTT

D: TRBD1
J: TRBJ2-7
length: 15
V: TRBV10-3
size: -
CDR3: CAISEIQGVRYEQYF
DNA: TGTGCCATCAGCGAGATACAGGGGGTCCGCTACGAGCAGTACTTC

D: -
J: TRBJ1-2
length: 13
V: TRBV12-3/TRBV12-4
size: -
CDR3: CASSLVVNGGYTF
DNA: TGTGCCAGCAGTTTAGTGGTAAACGGTGGCTACACCTTC

D: TRBD1
J: TRBJ1-5
length: 15
V: TRBV12-3/TRBV12-4
size: few
CDR3: CASSLTGGQGQPQHF
DNA: TGTGCCAGCAGTCTGACAGGGGGCCAGGGACAGCCCCAGCATTTT

D: -
J: TRBJ1-2
length: 17
V: TRBV6-5
size: -
CDR3: CASSYSRAWAGEYGYTF
DNA: TGTGCCAGCAGTTACTCAAGAGCCTGGGCAGGAGAATATGGCTACACCTTC

D: -
J: TRBJ1-1
length: 15
V: TRBV25-1
size: -
CDR3: CASSPHPTVNTEAFF
DNA: TGTGCCAGCAGCCCTCATCCGACGGTGAACACTGAAGCTTTCTTT

D: TRBD1
J: TRBJ2-7
length: 14
V: TRBV12-3/TRBV12-4
size: -
CDR3: CASSPRTGFGEQYF
DNA: TGTGCCAGCAGTCCCCGGACAGGGTTTGGCGAGCAGTACTTC

D: TRBD1
J: TRBJ2-5
length: 15
V: TRBV7-9
size: few
CDR3: CASSLEEDRGQTQYF
DNA: TGTGCCAGCAGCTTAGAGGAGGACAGGGGTCAGACCCAGTACTTC

D: TRBD2
J: TRBJ2-1
length: 15
V: TRBV12-3/TRBV12-4
size: few
CDR3: CASSLLAGGGNEQFF
DNA: TGTGCCAGCAGTTTATTAGCGGGGGGTGGGAATGAGCAGTTCTTC

D: -
J: TRBJ2-7
length: 13
V: TRBV2
size: -
CDR3: CASRDGALTRQYF
DNA: TGTGCCAGCAGGGACGGTGCCCTTACGAGGCAGTACTTC